This record concerns one T cell receptor beta chain sequence. This clonotype showed up many times. The specificity of this receptor is unknown. Nothing much larger sits one base from this clone, and base qualities are not available. The data were taken from a study of neurological immune-mediated disorders (dated by TCRdb to about 2019). At the level of the whole study: Peripheral blood TCR-beta repertoires from patients with HTLV-I-associated myelopathy (HAM/TSP), patients with multiple sclerosis, and healthy controls were compared in the study using UMI-based sequencing. Each longitudinal HAM/TSP and healthy donor was sampled at 3 time-points spaced at about 3-45 month intervals. The approximately 99 TCR-beta libraries included longitudinal samples, technical triplicates and paired sorted CD4+ and CD8+ T-cell subsets alongside PBMC samples. Of the approximately 65 subjects in the cohort, about 14 were HAM/TSP patients, 34 were multiple sclerosis patients, and some 20 were healthy controls.

The time point tag for this specimen amounts to: longitudinal time-point 2. For the unsorted PBMC libraries, 2 million PBMCs were stored in RNAlater at -80 degrees C until RNA extraction and were used to generate the libraries. Peripheral blood underwent Ficoll-Hypaque density gradient centrifugation to isolate PBMCs, which were then cryopreserved in liquid nitrogen. cDNA was synthesized by template-switch 5'RACE using a primer carrying a 10-nucleotide random unique molecular identifier by which each TCR transcript was tagged. Every sequencing run yielded over 170 million TCR-beta sequences covering 15-18 subjects. The RNeasy kit was used for extraction of total RNA. The KAPA Real-time Library Amplification kit was used to amplify TCR-beta VDJ regions with primers for the TCR constant region and the 5'RACE anchor. Sample indexes and Illumina adaptors were added in a first PCR, and a second PCR then increased library yield. After Ampure bead purification, the roughly 650 bp TCR product was size-selected on a 2% E-gel SizeSelection system. Library quality was checked on a Bioanalyzer, concentration was measured with Qubit, and libraries were quantified with the Kapa Library Quantification kit before pooling. Libraries were sequenced paired-end 2 x 150 bp on an Illumina HiSeq 2500. To increase sequence diversity, roughly 24-32% phiX was spiked into each library pool. Under the source paper's analysis protocol: The quality-filtered reads were processed with the UMI-based MiGEC pipeline, whose error correction step removed more than 75% of the raw TCR sequences. IMGT germline references were used for alignment of VDJ genes, and clonotypes were defined by a unique CDR3 amino acid sequence together with V-J genes. Clonal expansion, Shannon diversity, and CDR3 relatedness (CalcPairwiseDistances, ClusterSamples) were evaluated with VDJtools, and phylogenetic trees were built with CLCbio workbench. Expanded clones were defined as having at least 8 unique UMIs, based on coefficient-of-variation modelling across technical triplicates. TCRdb trimmed the raw reads at Q25, called clones with MiXCR and kept productive beta chains. One record per CDR3 amino acid sequence lists the most common genes and DNA. These V and J calls rely on TCRdb rather than the paper's analysis. In this sample the table shows approximately 85,000 distinct CDR3 sequences, approximately 13% of which occur a single time. The top ten constitute approximately 5% of the sample.

Study-wide conclusions, independent of this receptor: No identical CDR3 amino acid sequences were found to be shared among expanded clones across subjects, suggesting that TCR-beta repertoires were private in all groups. TCR clonal expansion was highest in HAM/TSP patients and lowest in MS patients, with MS patients falling below even healthy controls.

The receptor comes from a female donor with HTLV-1-associated myelopathy (HAM/TSP). Input material: PBMCs.

The DNA is as follows: TGCGCCAGCAGCCCGGGCACGACAGGGGCCGGGGAGCTGTTTTTT. The translation is CASSPGTTGAGELFF. The chain is assembled from TRBV5-1 and TRBJ2-2; 8 of the junction bases match TRBD1. There are 15 amino acids in the CDR3, from cysteine to phenylalanine inclusive. The CDR3 DNA has 45 bases and is translated from base 1. Taken from the germline V gene, the CDR1 and CDR2 loops are SGHRS and YFSETQ. Trimming takes 4 bases off V and 6 bases off J; junction bases not matched to a gene: 8.